This entry describes one T cell receptor (beta chain). Clones were read by immunoSEQ multiplex PCR, and TCRdb kept only the in-frame ones, dropping some. Of hundreds of thousands of clones in the sample, over 75% were seen once. This sample is part of a study of blood T cell repertoires in COVID-19. Study in general: Acute and convalescent COVID-19 specimens originated in the United States, Italy and Spain. Sample material is recorded as cDNA or gDNA derived from T cells, B-cell-depleted T cells, or PBMCs.

Sequencing was performed on PBMCs or T cells enriched from blood (not recorded which). The sequence came from a man between 18 and 29 years old who had recovered from COVID-19.

The CDR3 sequence is CASSPGKISYNEQFF. CDR3 DNA sequence: TGTGCCAGCAGCCCCGGGAAGATCTCCTACAATGAGCAGTTCTTC. The V and J genes are TRBV5-6 and TRBJ2-1, with D tentatively TRBD2 (5 bases). Per germline, CDR1 SGHDT and CDR2 YYEEEE. The CDR3 has 15 residues. Trimming removed 4 bases at V and 0 bases at J, with 11 bases between.